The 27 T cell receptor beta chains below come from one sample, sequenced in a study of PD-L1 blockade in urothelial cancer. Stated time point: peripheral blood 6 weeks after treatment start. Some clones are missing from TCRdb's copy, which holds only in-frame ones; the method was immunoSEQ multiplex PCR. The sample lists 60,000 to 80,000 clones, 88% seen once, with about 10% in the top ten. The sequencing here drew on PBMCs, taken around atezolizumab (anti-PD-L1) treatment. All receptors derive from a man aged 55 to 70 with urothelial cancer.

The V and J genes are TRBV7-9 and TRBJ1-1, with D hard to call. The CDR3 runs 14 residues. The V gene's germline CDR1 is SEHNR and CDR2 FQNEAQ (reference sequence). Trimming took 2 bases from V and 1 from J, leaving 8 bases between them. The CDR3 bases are TGTGCCAGCAGCTTATGGCTTCAGAACACTGAAGCTTTCTTT. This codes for CASSLWLQNTEAFF. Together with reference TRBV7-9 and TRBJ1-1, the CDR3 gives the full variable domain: DTGVSQNPRHKITKRGQNVTFRCDPISEHNRLYWYRQTLGQGPEFLTYFQNEAQLEKSRLLSDRFSAERPKGSFSTLEIQRTEQGDSAMYLCASSLWLQNTEAFFGQGTRLTVV.

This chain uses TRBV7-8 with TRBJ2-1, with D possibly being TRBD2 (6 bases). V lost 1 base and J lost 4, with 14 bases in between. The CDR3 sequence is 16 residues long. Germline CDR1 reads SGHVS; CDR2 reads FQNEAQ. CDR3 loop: CASSLVGGTTYNEQFF. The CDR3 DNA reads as TGTGCCAGCAGCTTAGTCGGCGGGACCACGTACAATGAGCAGTTCTTC.

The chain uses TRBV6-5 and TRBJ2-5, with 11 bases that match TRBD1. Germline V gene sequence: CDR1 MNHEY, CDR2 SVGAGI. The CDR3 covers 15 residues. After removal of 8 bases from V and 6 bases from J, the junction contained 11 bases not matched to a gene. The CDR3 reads CASHRTGGDLKTQYF. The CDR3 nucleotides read TGTGCCAGCCACCGGACAGGGGGCGATTTGAAGACCCAGTACTTC.

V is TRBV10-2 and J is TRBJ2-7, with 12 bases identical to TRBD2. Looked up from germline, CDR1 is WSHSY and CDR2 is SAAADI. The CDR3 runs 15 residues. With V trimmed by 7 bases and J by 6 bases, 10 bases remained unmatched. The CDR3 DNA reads TGCGCCAGCAACCTAGCGGGAGGGCCGGTGGGCGAGCAGTACTTC. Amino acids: CASNLAGGPVGEQYF.

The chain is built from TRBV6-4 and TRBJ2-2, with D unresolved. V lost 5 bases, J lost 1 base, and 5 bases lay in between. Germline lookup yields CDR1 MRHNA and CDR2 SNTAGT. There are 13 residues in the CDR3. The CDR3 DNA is TGTGCCAGCAGTCGAGTGAACACCGGGGAGCTGTTTTTT. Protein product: CASSRVNTGELFF.

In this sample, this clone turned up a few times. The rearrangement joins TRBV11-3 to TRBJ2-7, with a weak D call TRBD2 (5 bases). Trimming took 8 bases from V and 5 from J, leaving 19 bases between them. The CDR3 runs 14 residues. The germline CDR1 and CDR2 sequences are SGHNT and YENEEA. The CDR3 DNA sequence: TGTGCCAGCTCCCCCAGCGGACCCCGACACGAGCAGTACTTC. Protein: CASSPSGPRHEQYF.

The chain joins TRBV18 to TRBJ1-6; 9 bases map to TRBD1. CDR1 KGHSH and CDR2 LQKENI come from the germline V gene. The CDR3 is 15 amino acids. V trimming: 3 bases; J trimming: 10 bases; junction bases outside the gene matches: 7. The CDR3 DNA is TGTGCCAGCTCACCTGGACAGGGGATACAGTCACCCCTCCACTTT. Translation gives CASSPGQGIQSPLHF.

This chain's CDR3 is CASSLDRYSNQPQHF. The CDR3 nucleotides are TGTGCCAGCAGCTTAGACAGATATAGCAATCAGCCCCAGCATTTT. The chain recombines TRBV7-2 with TRBJ1-5, with no clear D. Germline V gives CDR1 SGHTA, CDR2 FQGNSA. V lost 1 base to trimming and J lost 0 bases, with 7 bases between them. There are 15 residues in the CDR3.

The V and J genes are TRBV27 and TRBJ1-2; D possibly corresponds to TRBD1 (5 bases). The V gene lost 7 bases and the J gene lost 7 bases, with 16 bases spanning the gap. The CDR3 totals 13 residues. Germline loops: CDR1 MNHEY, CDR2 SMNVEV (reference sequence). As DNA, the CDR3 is TGTGCCAGCACACCCGGAGGGGCCGGTGGCTACACCTTC. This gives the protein CASTPGGAGGYTF.

This CDR3 reads CARQGCNQPQHF. The CDR3 region has the DNA TGTGCCAGACAGGGTTGCAATCAGCCCCAGCATTTT. The chain carries TRBV21-1 and TRBJ1-5; no DNA check was done on the table's D call, TRBD1. TRBV21-1 has pseudogene status. This CDR3 has 12 amino acids.

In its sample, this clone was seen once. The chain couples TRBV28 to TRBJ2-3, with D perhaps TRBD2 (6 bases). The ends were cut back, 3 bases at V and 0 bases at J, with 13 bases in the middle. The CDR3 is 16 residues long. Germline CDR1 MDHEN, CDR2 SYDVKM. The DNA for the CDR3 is TGTGCCAGCAGTTTCCGCGGGGCTTCTAGCACAGATACGCAGTATTTT. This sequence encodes CASSFRGASSTDTQYF.

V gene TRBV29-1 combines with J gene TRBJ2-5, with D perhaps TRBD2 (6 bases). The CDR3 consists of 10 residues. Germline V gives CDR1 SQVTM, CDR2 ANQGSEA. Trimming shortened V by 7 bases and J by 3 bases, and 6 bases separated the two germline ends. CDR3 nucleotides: TGCAGCGGGGGGGAAGAGACCCAGTACTTC. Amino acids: CSGGEETQYF.

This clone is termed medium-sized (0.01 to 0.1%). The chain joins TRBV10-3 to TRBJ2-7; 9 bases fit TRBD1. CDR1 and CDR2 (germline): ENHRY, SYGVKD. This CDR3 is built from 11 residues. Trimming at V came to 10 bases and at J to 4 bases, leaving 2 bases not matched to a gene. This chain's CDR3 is CATGTGYEQYF. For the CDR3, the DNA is TGTGCCACCGGGACAGGGTACGAGCAGTACTTC.

CDR3 in amino acids: CASRRGSGGYTF. CDR3 nucleotides: TGCGCCAGCAGGCGAGGGTCGGGCGGCTACACCTTC. The chain has TRBV5-1 and TRBJ1-2; no reliable D call. CDR1 is SGHRS and CDR2 is YFSETQ in the germline V gene. This CDR3 has 12 amino acids. V lost 5 bases, J lost 8 bases, and 13 bases lay in between.

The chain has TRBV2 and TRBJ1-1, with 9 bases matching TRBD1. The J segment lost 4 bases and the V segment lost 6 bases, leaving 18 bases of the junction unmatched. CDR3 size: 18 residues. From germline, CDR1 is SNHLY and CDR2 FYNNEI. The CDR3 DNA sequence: TGTGCCAGCAGAGCACAGGGGGCGGGGGTCGTTATAAGCACTGAAGCTTTCTTT. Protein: CASRAQGAGVVISTEAFF.

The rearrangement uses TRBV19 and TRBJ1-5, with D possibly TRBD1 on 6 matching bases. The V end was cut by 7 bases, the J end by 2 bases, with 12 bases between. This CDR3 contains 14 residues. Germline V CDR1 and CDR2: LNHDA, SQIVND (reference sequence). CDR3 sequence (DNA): TGTGCCAGTAAGGACAGATTTGGCAATCAGCCCCAGCATTTT. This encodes CASKDRFGNQPQHF.

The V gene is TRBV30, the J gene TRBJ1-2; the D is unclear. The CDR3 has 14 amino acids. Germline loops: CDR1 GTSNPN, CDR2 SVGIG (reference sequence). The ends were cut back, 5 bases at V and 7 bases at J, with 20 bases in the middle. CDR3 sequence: CAWRAGKRVGGYTF. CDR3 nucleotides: TGTGCCTGGCGGGCCGGGAAGAGAGTAGGTGGCTACACCTTC.

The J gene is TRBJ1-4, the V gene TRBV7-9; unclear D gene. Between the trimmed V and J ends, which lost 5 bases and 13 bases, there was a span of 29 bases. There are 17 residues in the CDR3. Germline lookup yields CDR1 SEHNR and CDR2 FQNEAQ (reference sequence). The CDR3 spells CASSRTFRDREPRPLFF. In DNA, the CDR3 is TGTGCCAGCAGCCGAACCTTTCGAGACCGGGAACCGAGGCCACTGTTTTTT.

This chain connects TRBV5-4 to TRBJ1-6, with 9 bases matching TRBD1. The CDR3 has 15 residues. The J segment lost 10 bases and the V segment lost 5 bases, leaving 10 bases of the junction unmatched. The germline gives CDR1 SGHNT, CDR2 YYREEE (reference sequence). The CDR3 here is CASSMAGTGISPLHF. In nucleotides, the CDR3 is TGTGCCAGCAGTATGGCCGGGACAGGGATATCACCCCTCCACTTT.

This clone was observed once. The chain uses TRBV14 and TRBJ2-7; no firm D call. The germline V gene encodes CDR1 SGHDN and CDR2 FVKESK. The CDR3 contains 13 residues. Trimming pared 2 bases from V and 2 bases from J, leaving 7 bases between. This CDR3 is CASSQLDPYEQYF. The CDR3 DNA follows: TGTGCCAGCAGCCAACTAGACCCCTACGAGCAGTACTTC.

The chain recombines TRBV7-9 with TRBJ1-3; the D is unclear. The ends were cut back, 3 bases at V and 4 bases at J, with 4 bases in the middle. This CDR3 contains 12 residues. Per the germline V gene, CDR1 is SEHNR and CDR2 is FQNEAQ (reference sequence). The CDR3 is CASSLRGNTIYF. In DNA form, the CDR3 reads TGTGCCAGCAGCTTGAGGGGAAACACCATATATTTT.

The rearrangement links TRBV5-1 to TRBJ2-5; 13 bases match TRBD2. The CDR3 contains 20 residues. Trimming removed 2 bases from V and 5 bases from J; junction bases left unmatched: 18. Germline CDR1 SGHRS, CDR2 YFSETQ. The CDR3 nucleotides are TGCGCCAGCAGCTTTCCCCGGACTAGCGGGAGATCGGCTCGATCGGAGACCCAGTACTTC. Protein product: CASSFPRTSGRSARSETQYF.

The DNA of the CDR3 is TGTGCCAGCAGACCAGCAGGGACTCAGACCGTTGAGCTGTTTTTT. Protein sequence: CASRPAGTQTVELFF. V usage is TRBV7-2 and J usage is TRBJ2-2; possible D gene TRBD2, 6 bases. Trimming removed 6 bases from V and 11 bases from J, with 22 bases in between. The CDR3 is 15 residues long. Germline CDR1 reads SGHTA; CDR2 reads FQGNSA.

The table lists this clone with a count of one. The CDR3 here is CASSLEQGGNTEAFF. CDR3 nucleotide sequence: TGTGCCAGCAGCTTGGAACAGGGGGGAAACACTGAAGCTTTCTTT. The rearrangement links TRBV5-5 to TRBJ1-1; 8 nucleotides agree with TRBD1. The CDR3 spans 15 residues. With 0 bases clipped from V and 2 bases from J, the junction kept 3 bases outside the gene matches. Germline CDR1 is SGHKS and CDR2 is YYEKEE (reference sequence). Full variable domain (outside the CDR3, taken from reference TRBV5-5 and TRBJ1-1): DAGVTQSPTHLIKTRGQQVTLRCSPISGHKSVSWYQQVLGQGPQFIFQYYEKEERGRGNFPDRFSARQFPNYSSELNVNALLLGDSALYLCASSLEQGGNTEAFFGQGTRLTVV.

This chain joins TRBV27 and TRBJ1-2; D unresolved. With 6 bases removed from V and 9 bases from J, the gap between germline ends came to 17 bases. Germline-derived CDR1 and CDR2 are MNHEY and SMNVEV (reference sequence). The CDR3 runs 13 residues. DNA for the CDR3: TGTGCCAGCAGCAAAACCACCCTAGCGAGCTACACCTTC. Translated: CASSKTTLASYTF.

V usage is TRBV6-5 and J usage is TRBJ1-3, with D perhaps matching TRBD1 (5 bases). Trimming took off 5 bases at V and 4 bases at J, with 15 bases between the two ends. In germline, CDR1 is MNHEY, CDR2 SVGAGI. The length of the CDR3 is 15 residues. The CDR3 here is CASSKGWAKGNTIYF. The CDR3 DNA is TGTGCCAGCAGTAAGGGGTGGGCAAAGGGAAACACCATATATTTT.

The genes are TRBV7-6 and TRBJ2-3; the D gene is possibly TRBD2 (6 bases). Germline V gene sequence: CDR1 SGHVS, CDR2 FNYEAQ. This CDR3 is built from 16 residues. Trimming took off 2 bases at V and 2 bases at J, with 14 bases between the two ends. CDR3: CASSLNSAGLTDTQYF. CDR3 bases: TGTGCCAGCAGCTTAAATTCGGCGGGGCTCACAGATACGCAGTATTTT.